Here is one T cell receptor beta chain with its context. Its antigen is still unknown. No base-level quality is on record; no much larger clone is a single base apart. Libraries came from 5' RACE. The data were produced on an Illumina HiSeq 2500. A second PCR of roughly 7 to 11 cycles was performed with a sample-barcoded 5' primer and a J-beta primer mix. A template-switch 5' adaptor carrying 12 random nucleotides introduced a unique molecular identifier onto each TCR beta cDNA molecule. Each sample yielded at least 3 million CDR3-containing paired-end reads. First-strand cDNA synthesis was performed from all RNA using the Mint cDNA synthesis kit, with priming by a TRBC-specific oligonucleotide. Following uracil-DNA glycosylase treatment, all cDNA underwent a first 18-cycle PCR with the universal primers M1SS and BC2_uni_R. The study's own analysis went as follows. Normalization of each sample was performed by random selection of 1 million high-quality reads, each carrying a distinct molecular identifier. Instead of being binned into consensus sequences, reads that shared molecular identifiers were thrown out. MiTCR, run with a Q25 quality threshold and the strictest error-elimination algorithm, handled CDR3 identification, clonotype clustering and error correction. A nonparametric unseen species model using Euler transformation provided a lower-bound estimate of total TCR beta diversity. TCRdb reanalyzed the raw reads on its own, using fastp at Q25 for trimming and MiXCR for clone calling, and kept in-frame beta chains. CDR3 protein duplicates are merged, each entry listing the most common genes and DNA. TCRdb's processing, not the authors', yielded these V and J calls. The sample has about 1.8 million distinct CDR3 sequences on record, roughly 50% of them singletons. Approximately 2.1% of the sample goes to the ten largest clones.

The record originates from a study of blood T cells in healthy people across ages (dated by TCRdb to between 2015 and 2017). About the investigation overall: Template switching captured roughly one uniquely barcoded TCR beta cDNA molecule per two T cells in model experiments. Age-related changes in TCR beta repertoire diversity were measured in the study by deep sequencing normalized with unique cDNA molecular identifiers. Donors of different ages were randomly distributed across sequencing lanes to avoid experimental bias. Two additional independent replicas of 1 million unique cDNA reads from the same blood draw were analyzed for two donors (one aged 18 to 30 and one aged 80 or older). Four age groups were formed from the donors: young (average about 16 years), middle-aged (approximately 40), aged (approximately 60) and long-lived (82). Study-wide findings and limitations: Bulk unsorted PBMC profiling prevented conclusive comparison of naive and antigen-experienced compartments. Total diversity estimates from one million sequenced T cells were considered lower bounds and underestimates. Observed TCR beta diversity correlated strongly with the percentage of naive T cells measured by flow cytometry. As age increased, observed TCR beta diversity per million T cells dropped in a roughly linear way, and a significant reduction was already evident by age around 41. Donor CMV infection status was unknown, potentially confounding age-related changes in expanded clonotypes. The long-lived group showed more naive CD4+ T cells, fewer expanded clones and increased TCR diversity than the aged group, suggesting age selection.

The germline V gene yields SGHRS for CDR1 and YFSETQ for CDR2. V lost 7 bases and J lost 0 bases; the stretch between them is 14 bases long. From the cysteine through the phenylalanine, the CDR3 covers 14 amino acids. CDR3 DNA only is kept here, 42 bases in frame from base 1. Donors were 35 to 40 systemically healthy Caucasian individuals from Russia aged roughly 6 to 100 years. Roughly 10 milliliters of peripheral blood were collected from each donor into EDTA-treated Vacutainer tubes. Ficoll-Paque density-gradient centrifugation was used to isolate PBMCs, with at least 7 million per sample. Total RNA was extracted from PBMCs with Trizol reagent, with at least 6 micrograms obtained per sample. For every donor, an aliquot of PBMCs went through flow cytometry to measure the percentages of naive CD45RAhigh/CD27high T cells.

The specimen sequenced was blood. The rearrangement joined TRBV5-1 to TRBJ2-7, and TRBD1 may be the D gene, going by 6 matching bases. This receptor was identified in a woman aged 40 to 49 in good health. CDR3 sequence: CASGEGGGSYEQYF. The DNA sequence reads TGCGCCAGCGGAGAAGGGGGTGGCTCCTACGAGCAGTACTTC.